This T cell receptor (beta chain) was observed in a study of blood T cell repertoires in COVID-19. Original analysis: Amplifying reference gene primers gave estimates of nucleated cell counts. The protocol was immunoSEQ multiplex PCR, while the TCRdb copy is restricted to in-frame clones and leaves out a portion. That table furnishes V, J and clone size, whereas the DNA furnished D and trimming. This table has a few hundred thousand clones, approximately 91% appearing once. Those designated as exposed participants met a COVID-19 case within 2 weeks before study entry. Sequencing was carried out using PBMCs or T cells enriched from blood (not recorded which). The source is a middle-aged woman who had been exposed to COVID-19.

The CDR3 here is CASSPAVMNTEAFF. CDR3 bases: TGCGCCAGCAGCCCCGCAGTAATGAACACTGAAGCTTTCTTT. This rearrangement joins TRBV4-1 to TRBJ1-1; D is uncertain. CDR1 and CDR2 from the germline V gene are MGHRA and YSYEKL. This CDR3 contains 14 residues. The germline V and J ends were trimmed by 4 bases and 0 bases, with 9 bases remaining between them.